A selection of T cell receptor beta chains follows, all from one sample in a study of blood T cell repertoires in COVID-19. Sequencing used immunoSEQ multiplex PCR; TCRdb keeps in-frame clones, though not all of them. This sample has roughly 380,000 clones, with 87% found just once. The sequenced material came from PBMCs or T cells enriched from blood (not recorded which). Receptor source: a woman under 40 who had recovered from COVID-19. The conserved cysteine and the conserved F or W are not part of the CDR3 here.

>TRBV18|TRBJ1-3
ASSPQQDSGNTIY
>TRBV13|TRBJ2-3
ASSWGGDTDTQY
>TRBV7-6|TRBJ2-7
ASSLDGTSLIEQY
>TRBV15|TRBJ2-7
ATSEQTSGIFHEQY
>TRBV6-5|TRBJ2-1
ASRGARSSYNEQF
>TRBV14|TRBJ2-1
ASSQLSGSYNEQF
>TRBV28|TRBJ2-3
ASSSYGTSGSYTDTQY
>TRBV5-1|TRBJ2-3
ASSLNTAGSTDTQY
>TRBV27|TRBJ2-7
ASSTTGIRLYEQY
>TRBV5-4|TRBJ2-2
ASSQEQANTGELF
>TRBV28|TRBJ2-1
ASSLRGNEQF
>TRBV5-5|TRBJ1-1
ASSLDRGTEAF
>TRBV4-2|TRBJ1-2
ASSQNSGQRYGYT
>TRBV7-9|TRBJ1-3
ASSLGAQRGNTIY
>TRBV27|TRBJ2-7
ASSPGTRTYEQY
>TRBV5-6|TRBJ1-1
ASSPGVNTEAF
>TRBV28|TRBJ2-3
ASSPTAAGPTDTQY
>TRBV28|TRBJ2-7
ASSLGPGQLYEQY
>TRBV7-2|TRBJ2-7
ASSPVGLYEQY
>TRBV4-2|TRBJ1-2
ASSQAQTGSYGYT
>TRBV2|TRBJ1-6
ASSPDREYRSPLH
>TRBV9|TRBJ2-1
ASSPTFSGGPF
>TRBV12-3/TRBV12-4|TRBJ1-1
ASSWGRNTEAF
>TRBV3-1/TRBV3-2|TRBJ2-2
ASTLFAGSNTGELF
>TRBV12-3/TRBV12-4|TRBJ1-1
ASSSGTGEAF
>TRBV4-1|TRBJ1-5
ASSQGDRGHQPQH
>TRBV20-1|TRBJ1-2
SARMVYGYT
>TRBV12-3/TRBV12-4|TRBJ2-7
ASSLLTSHEQY
>TRBV7-9|TRBJ1-2
ASSPDNPYGYT
>TRBV5-5|TRBJ1-6
ASSPAGEDNSPLH
>TRBV28|TRBJ2-3
ASRARTGMENTQY
>TRBV19|TRBJ2-1
ASRGQGASRNNEQF
>TRBV7-9|TRBJ2-1
ASSLVGGSGRSYNEQF
>TRBV5-6|TRBJ1-1
ASSLGTGGFTEAF
>TRBV7-8|TRBJ1-1
ASSPGTGVLAF
>TRBV18|TRBJ2-2
ASSSGTGGIAGELF
>TRBV25-1|TRBJ1-1
ASSEYAQGEVTEAF